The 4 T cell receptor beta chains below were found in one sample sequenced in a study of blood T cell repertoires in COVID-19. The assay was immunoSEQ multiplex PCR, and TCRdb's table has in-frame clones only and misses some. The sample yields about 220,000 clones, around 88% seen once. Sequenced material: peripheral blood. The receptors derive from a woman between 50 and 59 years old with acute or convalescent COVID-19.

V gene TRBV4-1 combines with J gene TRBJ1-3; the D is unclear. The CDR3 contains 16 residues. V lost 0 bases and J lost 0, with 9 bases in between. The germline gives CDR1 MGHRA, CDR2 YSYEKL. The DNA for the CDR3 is TGCGCCAGCAGCCAAGAAAGAGGATCCTCTGGAAACACCATATATTTT. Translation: CASSQERGSSGNTIYF.

This chain's CDR3 is CASSLGASSSYEQYF. CDR3 bases: TGCGCCAGCAGCCTTGGGGCTTCCAGCTCCTACGAGCAGTACTTC. This chain connects TRBV5-1 to TRBJ2-7; TRBD1 is a possible D gene (5 bases). V was clipped by 4 bases and J by 0 bases, with 14 bases between them. The CDR3 spans 15 residues. In germline, CDR1 is SGHRS, CDR2 YFSETQ.

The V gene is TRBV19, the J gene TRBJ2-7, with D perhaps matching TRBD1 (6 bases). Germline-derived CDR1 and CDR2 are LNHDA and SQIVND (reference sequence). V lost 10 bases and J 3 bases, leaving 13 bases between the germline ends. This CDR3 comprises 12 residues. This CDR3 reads CATRGSGYEQYF. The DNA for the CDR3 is TGTGCCACCAGGGGAAGTGGCTACGAGCAGTACTTC. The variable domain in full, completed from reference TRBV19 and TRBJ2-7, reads DGGITQSPKYLFRKEGQNVTLSCEQNLNHDAMYWYRQDPGQGLRLIYYSQIVNDFQKGDIAEGYSVSREKKESFPLTVTSAQKNPTAFYLCATRGSGYEQYFGPGTRLTVT.

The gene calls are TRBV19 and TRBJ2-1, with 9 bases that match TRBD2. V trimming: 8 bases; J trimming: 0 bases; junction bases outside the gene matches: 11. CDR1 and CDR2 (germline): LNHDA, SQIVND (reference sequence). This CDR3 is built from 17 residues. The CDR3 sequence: CASALESGRSSYNEQFF. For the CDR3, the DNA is TGTGCCAGTGCTCTTGAGAGCGGGAGGTCCTCCTACAATGAGCAGTTCTTC.